This TCR beta chain came from a study of radiation and T cells in renal cell carcinoma. Overall study: Nephrectomy followed 15 Gy stereotactic body radiation by 4 weeks.

Time point here: blood 2 weeks post-SBRT. Treatment defined: 15 Gy SBRT to primary tumor, nephrectomy 4 weeks later. Clear cell pathology was present in this patient's renal cell carcinoma. Clones were read by immunoSEQ multiplex PCR, and TCRdb kept only the in-frame ones, dropping some. The profile covers roughly 60,000 clones, with roughly 72% appearing a single time and less than 7.5% taken by the ten largest. The V end lost 1 base, the J end lost 2 bases, and 6 bases lay between the germline ends. This CDR3 comprises 13 residues. Looked up from germline, CDR1 is SGHVS and CDR2 is FQNEAQ. This TCR was recovered from a man aged 60 to 69 with renal cell carcinoma. This specimen consisted of blood, obtained from a patient whose treatment included radiotherapy and nephrectomy. The chain couples TRBV7-8 to TRBJ2-7, with D perhaps matching TRBD1 (6 bases). This CDR3 reads CASSLDRAYEQYF. CDR3 sequence (DNA): TGTGCCAGCAGCTTAGACAGGGCCTACGAGCAGTACTTC.